This TCR beta chain is from a study of blood T cell repertoires in COVID-19. Study at large: Acute and convalescent COVID-19 samples came from the United States, Italy and Spain. In each case, the material was cDNA or gDNA derived from T cells, B-cell-depleted T cells, or PBMCs.

The CDR3 totals 13 residues. The germline V and J ends were trimmed by 4 bases and 0 bases, with 6 bases remaining between them. Germline V CDR1 and CDR2: SGHNT, YYREEE (reference sequence). Original processing methods: Estimated nucleated cell counts came from reference gene primer amplification. Profiled with immunoSEQ multiplex PCR; TCRdb holds only in-frame clones, not every one. V, J and clone size are taken as reported in that table, and D and trimming were inferred from the DNA itself. The sample carries about 300,000 clones, more than 70% recorded once. The TCR sequence derives from a woman aged 45 to 65 with acute or convalescent COVID-19. The rearrangement links TRBV5-4 to TRBJ2-3, with D uncertain. The specimen was peripheral blood. The CDR3, as DNA: TGTGCCAGCAGCGCGCCTAGCACAGATACGCAGTATTTT. This codes for CASSAPSTDTQYF.